This TCR beta chain was obtained from a study of T cell changes during pregnancy in multiple sclerosis (dated by TCRdb to between 2017 and 2020). Study-level background: In women with multiple sclerosis, the researchers looked at how the T cell repertoire shifted as pregnancy progressed.

Its CDR3 holds 13 amino acids, cysteine through phenylalanine. Here the CDR3 DNA is all that survives: 39 bases in frame from base 1. Between the V and J ends, shortened by 6 bases and 2 bases respectively, the junction contains 10 bases. CDR1 is given as MDHEN and CDR2 as SYDVKM, both from the germline V gene. For this clone: Which antigen it targets is not known. Base qualities were left out, and no much larger clone turns up one base away.

Library generation was performed with the immunoSEQ multiplex PCR assay. The clones in this table, taken by TCRdb from immuneACCESS, are in-frame only. Not every clone is retained; where verified, under half of the shortfall comes from an unresolved V gene, and the cause of the rest is unknown. For this sample there are more than 90,000 clones; under 95% appear just once. The ten largest clones add up to 1.5% of the sample. The receptor chain draws on TRBV28 and TRBJ1-2; 5 matching bases give a weak D call of TRBD1. Here the sequenced sample was peripheral blood, taken in the first trimester of pregnancy. This sequence was found in a female donor with multiple sclerosis, enrolled in a pregnancy study. The CDR3 corresponds to CASSGGGNYGYTF. The DNA is as follows: TGTGCCAGCAGCGGGGGGGGGAACTATGGCTACACCTTC.